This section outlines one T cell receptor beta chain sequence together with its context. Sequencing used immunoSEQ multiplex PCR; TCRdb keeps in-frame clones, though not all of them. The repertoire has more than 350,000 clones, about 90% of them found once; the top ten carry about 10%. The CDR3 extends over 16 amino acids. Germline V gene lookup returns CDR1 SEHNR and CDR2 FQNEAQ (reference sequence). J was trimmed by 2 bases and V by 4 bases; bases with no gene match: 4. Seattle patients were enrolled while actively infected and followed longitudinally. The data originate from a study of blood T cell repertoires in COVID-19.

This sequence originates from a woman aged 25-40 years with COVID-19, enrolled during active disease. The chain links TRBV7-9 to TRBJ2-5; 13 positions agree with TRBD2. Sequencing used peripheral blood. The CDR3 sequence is CASSSGTSGKQETQYF. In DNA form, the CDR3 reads TGTGCCAGCAGCTCCGGGACTAGCGGGAAACAAGAGACCCAGTACTTC.